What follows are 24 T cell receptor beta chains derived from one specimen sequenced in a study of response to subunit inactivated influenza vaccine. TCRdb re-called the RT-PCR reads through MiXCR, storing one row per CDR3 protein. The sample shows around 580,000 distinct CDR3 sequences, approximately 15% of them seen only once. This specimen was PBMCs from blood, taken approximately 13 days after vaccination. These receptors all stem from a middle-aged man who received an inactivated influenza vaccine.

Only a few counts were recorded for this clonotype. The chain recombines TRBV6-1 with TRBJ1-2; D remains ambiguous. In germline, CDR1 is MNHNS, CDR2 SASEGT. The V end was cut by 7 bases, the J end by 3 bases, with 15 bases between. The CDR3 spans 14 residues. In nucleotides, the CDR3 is TGTGCCAGCACCTCCCGGGGTCTTGACTATGGCTACACCTTC. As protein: CASTSRGLDYGYTF.

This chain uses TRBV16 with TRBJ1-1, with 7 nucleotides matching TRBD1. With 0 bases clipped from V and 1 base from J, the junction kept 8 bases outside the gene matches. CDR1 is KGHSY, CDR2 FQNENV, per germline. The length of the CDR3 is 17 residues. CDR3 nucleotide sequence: TGTGCCAGCAGCCAATCGCGAAGGGGGCAATGGAACACTGAAGCTTTCTTT. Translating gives CASSQSRRGQWNTEAFF.

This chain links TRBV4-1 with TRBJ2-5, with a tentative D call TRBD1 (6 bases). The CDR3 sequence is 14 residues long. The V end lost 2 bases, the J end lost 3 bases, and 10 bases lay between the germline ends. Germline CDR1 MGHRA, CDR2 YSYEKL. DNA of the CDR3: TGCGCCAGCAGCCAACCCAACAGGGAAGAGACCCAGTACTTC. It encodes CASSQPNREETQYF.

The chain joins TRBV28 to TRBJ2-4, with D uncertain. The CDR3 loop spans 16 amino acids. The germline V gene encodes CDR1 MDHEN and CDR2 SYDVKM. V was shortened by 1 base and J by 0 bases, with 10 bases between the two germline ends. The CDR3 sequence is CASSLSGLLAKNIQYF. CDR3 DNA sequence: TGTGCCAGCAGTTTATCGGGCCTACTAGCCAAAAACATTCAGTACTTC.

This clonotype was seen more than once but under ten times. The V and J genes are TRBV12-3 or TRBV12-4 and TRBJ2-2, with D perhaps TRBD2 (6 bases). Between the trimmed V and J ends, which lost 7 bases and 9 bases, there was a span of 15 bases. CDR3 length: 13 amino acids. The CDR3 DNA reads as TGTGCCAGCAACCCTCGGGGGACGCGGGAGCTGTTTTTT. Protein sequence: CASNPRGTRELFF.

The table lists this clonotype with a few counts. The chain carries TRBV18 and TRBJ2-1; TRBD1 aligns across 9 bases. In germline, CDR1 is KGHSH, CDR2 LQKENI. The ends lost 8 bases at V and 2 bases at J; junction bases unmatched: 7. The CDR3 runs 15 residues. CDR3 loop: CASATGTGTYNEQFF. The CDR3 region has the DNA TGTGCCAGCGCGACCGGGACAGGGACCTACAATGAGCAGTTCTTC.

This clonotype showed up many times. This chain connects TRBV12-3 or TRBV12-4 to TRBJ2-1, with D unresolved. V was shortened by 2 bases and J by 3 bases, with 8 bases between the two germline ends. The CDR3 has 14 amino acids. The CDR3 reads CASSLTRIYNEQFF. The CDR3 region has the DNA TGTGCCAGCAGTTTAACGCGGATCTACAATGAGCAGTTCTTC.

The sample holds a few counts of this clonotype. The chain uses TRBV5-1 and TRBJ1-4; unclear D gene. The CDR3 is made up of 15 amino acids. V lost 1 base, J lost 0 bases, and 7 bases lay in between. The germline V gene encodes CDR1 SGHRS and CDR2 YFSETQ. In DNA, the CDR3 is TGCGCCAGCAGCTTGTTGGGGTCAACTAATGAAAAACTGTTTTTT. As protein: CASSLLGSTNEKLFF. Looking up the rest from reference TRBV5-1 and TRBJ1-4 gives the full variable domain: KAGVTQTPRYLIKTRGQQVTLSCSPISGHRSVSWYQQTPGQGLQFLFEYFSETQRNKGNFPGRFSGRQFSNSRSEMNVSTLELGDSALYLCASSLLGSTNEKLFFGSGTQLSVL.

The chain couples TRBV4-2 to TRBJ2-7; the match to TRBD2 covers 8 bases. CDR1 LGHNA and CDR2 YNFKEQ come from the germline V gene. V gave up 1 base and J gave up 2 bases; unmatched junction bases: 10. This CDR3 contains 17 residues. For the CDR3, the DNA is TGTGCCAGCAGCCAAGGACTTAGCGGGACATTTACCTACGAGCAGTACTTC. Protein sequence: CASSQGLSGTFTYEQYF.

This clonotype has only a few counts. The DNA for the CDR3 is TGTGCCAGCAGCCAAGCCACAGGGAAGAGGTTCTTC. Protein: CASSQATGKRFF. V and J are TRBV3-1 and TRBJ2-1; tentatively, D is TRBD1 (6 bases). Trimming pared 1 base from V and 15 bases from J, leaving 13 bases between. This CDR3 has 12 amino acids. Germline values: CDR1 LGHDT, CDR2 YNNKEL (reference sequence).

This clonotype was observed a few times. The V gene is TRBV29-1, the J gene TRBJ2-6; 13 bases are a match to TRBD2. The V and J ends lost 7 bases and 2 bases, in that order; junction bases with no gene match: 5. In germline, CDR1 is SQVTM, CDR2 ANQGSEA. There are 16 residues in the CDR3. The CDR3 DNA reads TGCAGCGCGTACGGACTAGCGGGAGCTGGGGCCAACGTCCTGACTTTC. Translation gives CSAYGLAGAGANVLTF.

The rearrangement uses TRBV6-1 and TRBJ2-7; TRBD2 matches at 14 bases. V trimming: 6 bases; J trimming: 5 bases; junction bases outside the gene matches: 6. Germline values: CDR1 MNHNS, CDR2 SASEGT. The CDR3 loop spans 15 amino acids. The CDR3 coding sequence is TGTGCCAGCAGCCAGGGACTAGCGGGAGCCAACGAGCAGTACTTC. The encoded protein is CASSQGLAGANEQYF.

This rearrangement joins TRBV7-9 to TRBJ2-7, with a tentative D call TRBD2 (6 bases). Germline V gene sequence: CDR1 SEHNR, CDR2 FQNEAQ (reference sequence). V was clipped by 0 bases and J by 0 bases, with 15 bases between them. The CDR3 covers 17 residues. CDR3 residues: CASSLAQGLSGSYEQYF. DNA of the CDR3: TGTGCCAGCAGCTTAGCGCAAGGGCTTAGCGGCTCCTACGAGCAGTACTTC.

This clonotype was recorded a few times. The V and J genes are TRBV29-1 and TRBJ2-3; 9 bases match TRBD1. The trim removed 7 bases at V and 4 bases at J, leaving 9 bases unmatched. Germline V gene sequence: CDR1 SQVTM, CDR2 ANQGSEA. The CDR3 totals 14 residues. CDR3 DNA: TGCAGCGAGAAACAGGGGGCCGGGGCAGATACGCAGTATTTT. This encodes CSEKQGAGADTQYF.

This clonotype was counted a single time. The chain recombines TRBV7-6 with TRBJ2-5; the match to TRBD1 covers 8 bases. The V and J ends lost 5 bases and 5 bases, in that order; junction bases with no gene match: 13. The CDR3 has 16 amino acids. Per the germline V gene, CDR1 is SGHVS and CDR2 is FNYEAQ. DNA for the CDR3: TGTGCCAGCAGCCAGGGGGCGCGGGCAGCTGTTGAGACCCAGTACTTC. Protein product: CASSQGARAAVETQYF.

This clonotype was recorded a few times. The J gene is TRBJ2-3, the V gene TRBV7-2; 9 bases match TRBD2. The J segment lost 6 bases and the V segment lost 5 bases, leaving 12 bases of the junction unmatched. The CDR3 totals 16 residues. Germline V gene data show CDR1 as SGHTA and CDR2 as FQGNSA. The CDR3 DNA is TGTGCCAGCAGCCCTTCTGGGGCGGGAGGGCCGGATACGCAGTATTTT. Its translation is CASSPSGAGGPDTQYF.

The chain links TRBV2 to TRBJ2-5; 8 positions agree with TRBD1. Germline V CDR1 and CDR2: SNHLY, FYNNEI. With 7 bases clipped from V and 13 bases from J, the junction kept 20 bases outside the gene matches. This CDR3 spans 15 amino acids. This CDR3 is CASKRIDRGALPPYF. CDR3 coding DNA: TGTGCCAGCAAAAGAATAGACAGGGGCGCCCTGCCCCCGTACTTC. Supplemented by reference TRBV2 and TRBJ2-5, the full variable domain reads EPEVTQTPSHQVTQMGQEVILRCVPISNHLYFYWYRQILGQKVEFLVSFYNNEISEKSEIFDDQFSVERPDGSNFTLKIRSTKLEDSAMYFCASKRIDRGALPPYFGPGTRLLVL.

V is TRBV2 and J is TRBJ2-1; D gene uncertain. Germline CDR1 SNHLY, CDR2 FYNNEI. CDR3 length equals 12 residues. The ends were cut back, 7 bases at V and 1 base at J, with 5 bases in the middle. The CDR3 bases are TGTGCCAGCAAGACTTCCTACAATGAGCAGTTCTTC. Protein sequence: CASKTSYNEQFF.

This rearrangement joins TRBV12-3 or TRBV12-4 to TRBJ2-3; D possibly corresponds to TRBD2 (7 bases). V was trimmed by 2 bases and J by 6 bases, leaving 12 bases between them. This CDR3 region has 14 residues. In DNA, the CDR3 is TGTGCCAGCAGTTTAACGGGGGGCCACGATACGCAGTATTTT. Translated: CASSLTGGHDTQYF.

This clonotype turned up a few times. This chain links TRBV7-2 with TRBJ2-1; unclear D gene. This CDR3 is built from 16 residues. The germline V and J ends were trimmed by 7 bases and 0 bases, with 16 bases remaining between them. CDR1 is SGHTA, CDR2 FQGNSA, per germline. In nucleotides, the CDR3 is TGTGCCAGCACCTCTTGGACCGGAAGCTCCTACAATGAGCAGTTCTTC. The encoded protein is CASTSWTGSSYNEQFF.

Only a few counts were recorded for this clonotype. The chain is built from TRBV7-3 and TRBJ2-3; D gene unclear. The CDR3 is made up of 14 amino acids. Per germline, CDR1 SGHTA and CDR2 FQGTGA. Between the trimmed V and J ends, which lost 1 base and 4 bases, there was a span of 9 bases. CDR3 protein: CASSLNPRADTQYF. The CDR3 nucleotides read TGTGCCAGCAGCTTAAACCCCCGCGCAGATACGCAGTATTTT.

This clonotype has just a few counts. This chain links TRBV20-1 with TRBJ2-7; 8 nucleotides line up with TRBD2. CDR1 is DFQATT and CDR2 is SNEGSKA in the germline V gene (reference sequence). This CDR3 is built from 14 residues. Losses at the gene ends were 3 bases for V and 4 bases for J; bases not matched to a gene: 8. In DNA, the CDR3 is TGCAGTGCTAGGGGGACTAGGGAAGAATACGAGCAGTACTTC. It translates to CSARGTREEYEQYF.

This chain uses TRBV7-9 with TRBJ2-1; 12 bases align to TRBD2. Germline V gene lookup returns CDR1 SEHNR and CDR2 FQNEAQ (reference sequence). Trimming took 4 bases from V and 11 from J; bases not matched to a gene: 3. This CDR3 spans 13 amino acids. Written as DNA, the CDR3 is TGTGCCAGCAGCTCAGGACTAGCGGGAAAGCAGTTCTTC. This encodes CASSSGLAGKQFF. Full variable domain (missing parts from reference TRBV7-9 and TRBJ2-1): DTGVSQNPRHKITKRGQNVTFRCDPISEHNRLYWYRQTLGQGPEFLTYFQNEAQLEKSRLLSDRFSAERPKGSFSTLEIQRTEQGDSAMYLCASSSGLAGKQFFGPGTRLTVL.

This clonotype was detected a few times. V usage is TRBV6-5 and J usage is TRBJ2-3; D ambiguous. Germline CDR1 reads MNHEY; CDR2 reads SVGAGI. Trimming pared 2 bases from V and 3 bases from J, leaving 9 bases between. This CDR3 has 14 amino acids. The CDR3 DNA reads TGTGCCAGCAGTTACGGCAGTTGGACAGATACGCAGTATTTT. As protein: CASSYGSWTDTQYF.